These T cell receptor beta chains were read from a single sample in a study of beta chain features in type 1 diabetes. Libraries were prepared by immunoSEQ multiplex PCR; TCRdb keeps only in-frame clonotypes and omits some of them. Of approximately 250,000 clones listed, approximately 14% are singletons. The sample was naive CD4+ T cells from blood. These receptors all come from a woman in her thirties or forties in good health. Each CDR3 is given with its conserved first and last residue. Each record gives: J gene, clone size, D gene, V gene, CDR3 DNA, CDR3 protein. D genes are given only for firm matches. Rows give clone size only sometimes, using once, few, many, or a class for an expanded clone.

j_gene: TRBJ2-5; abundance: -; d_gene: -; v_gene: TRBV10-3; CDR3nt: TGTGCCATCAGTGAGTCGAACAGCAAACAAGAGACCCAGTACTTC; CDR3aa: CAISESNSKQETQYF
j_gene: TRBJ1-2; abundance: -; d_gene: TRBD1; v_gene: TRBV25-1; CDR3nt: TGTGCCAGCAGTCCACAGGGGGGCTCTGGCTACACCTTC; CDR3aa: CASSPQGGSGYTF
j_gene: TRBJ1-6; abundance: -; d_gene: TRBD1; v_gene: TRBV5-1; CDR3nt: TGCGCCAGCAGCTACGACAGGGGGCTTAATTCACCCCTCCACTTT; CDR3aa: CASSYDRGLNSPLHF
j_gene: TRBJ2-2; abundance: -; d_gene: TRBD2; v_gene: TRBV5-1; CDR3nt: TGCGCCAGCAGCTTAACCAGCGGGACGAACACCGGGGAGCTGTTTTTT; CDR3aa: CASSLTSGTNTGELFF
j_gene: TRBJ1-1; abundance: -; d_gene: -; v_gene: TRBV20-1; CDR3nt: TGCAGTGCCATCGACAGGGAAGCTTTCTTT; CDR3aa: CSAIDREAFF
j_gene: TRBJ1-1; abundance: -; d_gene: TRBD1; v_gene: TRBV14; CDR3nt: TGTGCCAGCAGCCAATGGTCAGGACAGGGGAACACTGAAGCTTTCTTT; CDR3aa: CASSQWSGQGNTEAFF
j_gene: TRBJ1-1; abundance: few; d_gene: TRBD1; v_gene: TRBV18; CDR3nt: TGTGCCAGCTCACCCGGACAGGGGGCGGACACTGAAGCTTTCTTT; CDR3aa: CASSPGQGADTEAFF
j_gene: TRBJ2-2; abundance: -; d_gene: TRBD1; v_gene: TRBV18; CDR3nt: TGTGCCAGCTCACCACCGCAGGGACAGGGTAGCACCGGGGAGCTGTTTTTT; CDR3aa: CASSPPQGQGSTGELFF
j_gene: TRBJ1-5; abundance: once; d_gene: -; v_gene: TRBV19; CDR3nt: TGTGCCAGTAGCAAAAGCGGTCCTCCGGCCCGGCATTTT; CDR3aa: CASSKSGPPARHF
j_gene: TRBJ1-1; abundance: few; d_gene: -; v_gene: TRBV6-6; CDR3nt: TGTGCCAGCAGTTACGGGCAGGGTTTGGAAGCTTTCTTT; CDR3aa: CASSYGQGLEAFF
j_gene: TRBJ2-5; abundance: -; d_gene: TRBD1; v_gene: TRBV25-1; CDR3nt: TGTGCCAGCAGTGAATATGGGGACAGGGGACAAGAGACCCAGTACTTC; CDR3aa: CASSEYGDRGQETQYF
j_gene: TRBJ1-1; abundance: few; d_gene: -; v_gene: TRBV18; CDR3nt: TGTGCCAGCTCACCACCGGGTCCTTTAACTAGTGCTTTCTTT; CDR3aa: CASSPPGPLTSAFF
j_gene: TRBJ2-5; abundance: -; d_gene: TRBD1; v_gene: TRBV29-1; CDR3nt: TGCAGCGTTGGACAGGGAAGACGGGAGACCCAGTACTTC; CDR3aa: CSVGQGRRETQYF
j_gene: TRBJ2-7; abundance: few; d_gene: TRBD1; v_gene: TRBV6-1; CDR3nt: TGTGCCAGCACAGCCGGGACAGCCAATCTCTACGAGCAGTACTTC; CDR3aa: CASTAGTANLYEQYF
j_gene: TRBJ1-2; abundance: -; d_gene: TRBD1; v_gene: TRBV9; CDR3nt: TGTGCCAGCAGCTATGGACCTGGGACAGGCAACTATGGCTACACCTTC; CDR3aa: CASSYGPGTGNYGYTF
j_gene: TRBJ2-7; abundance: -; d_gene: -; v_gene: TRBV7-2; CDR3nt: TGTGCCAGCAGCCGCACTAGTTCCTACGAGCAGTACTTC; CDR3aa: CASSRTSSYEQYF
j_gene: TRBJ1-2; abundance: -; d_gene: -; v_gene: TRBV11-2; CDR3nt: TGTGCCAGCACCCCCGCCCCCGGGAGGGTCGATGGCTACACCTTC; CDR3aa: CASTPAPGRVDGYTF
j_gene: TRBJ2-3; abundance: -; d_gene: TRBD1; v_gene: TRBV5-1; CDR3nt: TGCGCCAGCAGCTTAGGACAGGATGGAGATACGCAGTATTTT; CDR3aa: CASSLGQDGDTQYF
j_gene: TRBJ2-3; abundance: few; d_gene: -; v_gene: TRBV11-2; CDR3nt: TGTGCCAGCAGCTTAGTTCCCTTTACAGGGAGCACAGATACGCAGTATTTT; CDR3aa: CASSLVPFTGSTDTQYF
j_gene: TRBJ2-7; abundance: few; d_gene: TRBD2; v_gene: TRBV11-3; CDR3nt: TGTGCCAGCAGCTTAGGGACTAGCCGCCACGAGCAGTACTTC; CDR3aa: CASSLGTSRHEQYF
j_gene: TRBJ1-1; abundance: -; d_gene: -; v_gene: TRBV5-1; CDR3nt: TGCGCCAGCAGCTTGGTAGGGGAGGACACTGAAGCTTTCTTT; CDR3aa: CASSLVGEDTEAFF
j_gene: TRBJ2-3; abundance: -; d_gene: -; v_gene: TRBV5-1; CDR3nt: TGCGCCAGCAGCTTGCCCCAAAGCACAGATACGCAGTATTTT; CDR3aa: CASSLPQSTDTQYF
j_gene: TRBJ2-2; abundance: -; d_gene: TRBD1; v_gene: TRBV10-2; CDR3nt: TGCGCCAGCAGGACAGGGGGCGGGGTGGACACCGGGGAGCTGTTTTTT; CDR3aa: CASRTGGGVDTGELFF
j_gene: TRBJ2-1; abundance: few; d_gene: TRBD1; v_gene: TRBV5-1; CDR3nt: TGCGCCAGCAGCTTATTACAGGGGGCCTACAATGAGCAGTTCTTC; CDR3aa: CASSLLQGAYNEQFF
j_gene: TRBJ1-1; abundance: few; d_gene: TRBD1; v_gene: TRBV2; CDR3nt: TGTGCCAGCAGGGTCGAGACAGGGGGTGGCACTGAAGCTTTCTTT; CDR3aa: CASRVETGGGTEAFF
j_gene: TRBJ1-1; abundance: few; d_gene: -; v_gene: TRBV5-1; CDR3nt: TGCGCCAGCTCGGGGGGGCCTTACGAAGCTTTCTTT; CDR3aa: CASSGGPYEAFF
j_gene: TRBJ2-5; abundance: -; d_gene: TRBD1; v_gene: TRBV28; CDR3nt: TGTGCCAGCAGTTCCCCACAGGGGGCTGGAGAGACCCAGTACTTC; CDR3aa: CASSSPQGAGETQYF
j_gene: TRBJ1-5; abundance: few; d_gene: -; v_gene: TRBV7-8; CDR3nt: TGTGCCAGCAGCTCCAACAGGGTGGGGAGCAATCAGCCCCAGCATTTT; CDR3aa: CASSSNRVGSNQPQHF
j_gene: TRBJ2-5; abundance: -; d_gene: TRBD2; v_gene: TRBV7-2; CDR3nt: TGTGCCAGCAGCCCCGGACTAGCGGTCCAAGAGACCCAGTACTTC; CDR3aa: CASSPGLAVQETQYF
j_gene: TRBJ2-1; abundance: -; d_gene: TRBD2; v_gene: TRBV6-4; CDR3nt: TGTGCCAGCAGTGACGCGGGGGGACCAGATGAGCAGTTCTTC; CDR3aa: CASSDAGGPDEQFF
j_gene: TRBJ2-5; abundance: few; d_gene: -; v_gene: TRBV5-5; CDR3nt: TGTGCCAGCAGCTTGGCGGTGCTAGCACAAGAGACCCAGTACTTC; CDR3aa: CASSLAVLAQETQYF
j_gene: TRBJ1-1; abundance: few; d_gene: -; v_gene: TRBV18; CDR3nt: TGTGCCAGCTCACGGAGCACTGAAGCTTTCTTT; CDR3aa: CASSRSTEAFF
j_gene: TRBJ2-2; abundance: -; d_gene: TRBD1; v_gene: TRBV5-1; CDR3nt: TGCGCCAGCAGCCCGCCGGGACAGGGGAACACCGGGGAGCTGTTTTTT; CDR3aa: CASSPPGQGNTGELFF
j_gene: TRBJ2-1; abundance: -; d_gene: -; v_gene: TRBV5-1; CDR3nt: TGCGCCAGCAGCTTGGACAGACGCAATGAGCAGTTCTTC; CDR3aa: CASSLDRRNEQFF
j_gene: TRBJ1-2; abundance: few; d_gene: -; v_gene: TRBV5-1; CDR3nt: TGCGCCAGCAGCTTGGCCGGAGACCTAGCCTATGGCTACACCTTC; CDR3aa: CASSLAGDLAYGYTF
j_gene: TRBJ1-2; abundance: few; d_gene: TRBD1; v_gene: TRBV5-6; CDR3nt: TGTGCCAGCAGCTTGGACGGACAGGGTAGTCACTATGGCTACACCTTC; CDR3aa: CASSLDGQGSHYGYTF
j_gene: TRBJ2-5; abundance: few; d_gene: -; v_gene: TRBV7-2; CDR3nt: TGTGCCAGCAGCTTCCTTGGGGGCGAGACCCAGTACTTC; CDR3aa: CASSFLGGETQYF
j_gene: TRBJ1-2; abundance: few; d_gene: TRBD1; v_gene: TRBV19; CDR3nt: TGTGCCAGTAGTACCCTCGACAGGGGCGAGGGCTACACCTTC; CDR3aa: CASSTLDRGEGYTF
j_gene: TRBJ2-5; abundance: -; d_gene: -; v_gene: TRBV7-9; CDR3nt: TGTGCCAGCAGCTTAGAGAGGGAAGAGCAGTACTTC; CDR3aa: CASSLEREEQYF
j_gene: TRBJ2-3; abundance: few; d_gene: TRBD2; v_gene: TRBV12-5; CDR3nt: TGTGCTAGTGGCAACCTAGCGGGGTCCACAGATACGCAGTATTTT; CDR3aa: CASGNLAGSTDTQYF
j_gene: TRBJ1-5; abundance: -; d_gene: -; v_gene: TRBV19; CDR3nt: TGTGCCAGTAGTATAGATCTGCAGGTGGGCAATCAGCCCCAGCATTTT; CDR3aa: CASSIDLQVGNQPQHF
j_gene: TRBJ2-3; abundance: few; d_gene: TRBD1; v_gene: TRBV11-2; CDR3nt: TGTGCCAGCAGCCGGGACAGGGGGTCAGATACGCAGTATTTT; CDR3aa: CASSRDRGSDTQYF
j_gene: TRBJ1-1; abundance: -; d_gene: -; v_gene: TRBV19; CDR3nt: TGTGCCAGTAGTACGTGGCAGGGTATCGGGAGCACTGAAGCTTTCTTT; CDR3aa: CASSTWQGIGSTEAFF
j_gene: TRBJ2-2; abundance: -; d_gene: -; v_gene: TRBV5-1; CDR3nt: TGCGCCAGCGCCCCCGACTTGAACACCGGGGAGCTGTTTTTT; CDR3aa: CASAPDLNTGELFF
j_gene: TRBJ2-2; abundance: -; d_gene: -; v_gene: TRBV28; CDR3nt: TGTGCCAGCAGTCGCGGGCAGAACACCGGGGAGCTGTTTTTT; CDR3aa: CASSRGQNTGELFF
j_gene: TRBJ2-1; abundance: few; d_gene: TRBD1; v_gene: TRBV10-3; CDR3nt: TGTGCCATCAGGGAGGCCCAGGGGGCCTACAATGAGCAGTTCTTC; CDR3aa: CAIREAQGAYNEQFF
j_gene: TRBJ2-3; abundance: -; d_gene: -; v_gene: TRBV2; CDR3nt: TGTGCCAGCAGTGTATCCAGGCCAGATACGCAGTATTTT; CDR3aa: CASSVSRPDTQYF
j_gene: TRBJ1-2; abundance: -; d_gene: TRBD1; v_gene: TRBV5-1; CDR3nt: TGCGCCAGCAGCTCCACAGGGGAACGATATGGCTACACCTTC; CDR3aa: CASSSTGERYGYTF
j_gene: TRBJ1-1; abundance: few; d_gene: -; v_gene: TRBV5-1; CDR3nt: TGCGCCAGCAGCCCAACCCCCATGAGCAACACTGAAGCTTTCTTT; CDR3aa: CASSPTPMSNTEAFF
j_gene: TRBJ2-3; abundance: -; d_gene: TRBD2; v_gene: TRBV18; CDR3nt: TGTGCCAGCTCACCATATGGCGCCCGGGAGGAGAGCACAGATACGCAGTATTTT; CDR3aa: CASSPYGAREESTDTQYF
j_gene: TRBJ2-1; abundance: few; d_gene: -; v_gene: TRBV23-1; CDR3nt: TGCGCCAGCAGAAACCCCAGGGGCCCCTCCTACAATGAGCAGTTCTTC; CDR3aa: CASRNPRGPSYNEQFF
j_gene: TRBJ2-3; abundance: -; d_gene: -; v_gene: TRBV2; CDR3nt: TGTGCCAGCAGGGAAGGTCAGGGGAGGGCACATGATACGCAGTATTTT; CDR3aa: CASREGQGRAHDTQYF
j_gene: TRBJ1-2; abundance: -; d_gene: -; v_gene: TRBV10-2; CDR3nt: TGCGCCAGCAGTGCCAGTAACTATGGCTACACCTTC; CDR3aa: CASSASNYGYTF
j_gene: TRBJ2-2; abundance: -; d_gene: TRBD2; v_gene: TRBV5-1; CDR3nt: TGCGCCAGCAGCTTGGTACCTAGCGGGGCGAACACCGGGGAGCTGTTTTTT; CDR3aa: CASSLVPSGANTGELFF